This is a list of T cell receptor beta chains from one sample in a study of cytomegalovirus exposure and HLA in healthy donors. The protocol was immunoSEQ multiplex PCR, while the TCRdb copy is restricted to in-frame clones and leaves out a portion. The data show 120,000 or so clones, around 78% seen once. The sequenced material came from PBMCs. These receptors all come from a woman between 35 and 50 years old in good health and CMV-seronegative. The CDR3 runs from the conserved cysteine through the conserved F or W. D genes are given only for firm matches. Where a row states a size, it is once, few, many or the class of an expanded clone; other rows omit it.

D gene: TRBD1; clone size: once; J gene: TRBJ2-7; V gene: TRBV10-2; CDR3 protein: CATTTRDRGIDEQYF; CDR3 DNA: TGCGCCACCACAACTAGGGACAGGGGAATCGACGAGCAGTACTTC
D gene: NA; clone size: NA; J gene: TRBJ1-4; V gene: TRBV2; CDR3 protein: CASRGQGLTNEKLFF; CDR3 DNA: TGTGCCAGCAGAGGCCAGGGCCTAACTAATGAAAAACTGTTTTTT
D gene: TRBD1; clone size: NA; J gene: TRBJ1-2; V gene: TRBV6-6; CDR3 protein: CASRKQRGQQIGYTF; CDR3 DNA: TGTGCCAGCAGGAAACAACGGGGACAGCAAATTGGCTACACCTTC
D gene: TRBD1; clone size: NA; J gene: TRBJ1-1; V gene: TRBV4-2; CDR3 protein: CASSQSDRDTEAFF; CDR3 DNA: TGTGCCAGCAGCCAATCCGACAGGGACACTGAAGCTTTCTTT
D gene: TRBD1; clone size: NA; J gene: TRBJ2-1; V gene: TRBV27; CDR3 protein: CASSLRFGQGPYNEQFF; CDR3 DNA: TGTGCCAGCAGTTTACGGTTTGGACAGGGGCCCTACAATGAGCAGTTCTTC
D gene: NA; clone size: NA; J gene: TRBJ2-7; V gene: TRBV7-2; CDR3 protein: CASSLMTDHEQYF; CDR3 DNA: TGTGCCAGCAGCTTAATGACAGACCACGAGCAGTACTTC
D gene: TRBD1; clone size: NA; J gene: TRBJ1-2; V gene: TRBV27; CDR3 protein: CASSSIGTGDLNYGYTF; CDR3 DNA: TGTGCCAGCAGTTCAATTGGGACAGGAGACCTTAACTATGGCTACACCTTC
D gene: TRBD2; clone size: NA; J gene: TRBJ2-1; V gene: TRBV29-1; CDR3 protein: CSVNGGAGGYNEQFF; CDR3 DNA: TGCAGCGTTAATGGGGGGGCGGGAGGATACAATGAGCAGTTCTTC
D gene: NA; clone size: NA; J gene: TRBJ2-3; V gene: TRBV19; CDR3 protein: CASSSPGHPSTDTQYF; CDR3 DNA: TGTGCCAGTAGTAGTCCGGGACATCCTAGCACAGATACGCAGTATTTT
D gene: NA; clone size: NA; J gene: TRBJ1-2; V gene: TRBV19; CDR3 protein: CASSRANYGYTF; CDR3 DNA: TGTGCCAGTAGTCGGGCTAACTATGGCTACACCTTC
D gene: NA; clone size: NA; J gene: TRBJ2-3; V gene: TRBV5-1; CDR3 protein: CASSLNGGVGRRDTQYF; CDR3 DNA: TGCGCCAGCAGCTTGAACGGCGGGGTAGGGCGCAGGGATACGCAGTATTTT
D gene: NA; clone size: NA; J gene: TRBJ2-7; V gene: TRBV27; CDR3 protein: CASSQGDEQYF; CDR3 DNA: TGTGCCAGCAGCCAAGGGGACGAGCAGTACTTC
D gene: TRBD2; clone size: NA; J gene: TRBJ2-3; V gene: TRBV28; CDR3 protein: CASSSLAGSVTDTQYF; CDR3 DNA: TGTGCCAGCAGTTCGCTAGCGGGGAGTGTGACAGATACGCAGTATTTT
D gene: TRBD1; clone size: once; J gene: TRBJ2-5; V gene: TRBV5-1; CDR3 protein: CASSLGPQGAETQYF; CDR3 DNA: TGCGCCAGCAGCTTGGGGCCTCAGGGGGCTGAGACCCAGTACTTC
D gene: NA; clone size: NA; J gene: TRBJ2-5; V gene: TRBV29-1; CDR3 protein: CSVGRTEETQYF; CDR3 DNA: TGCAGCGTTGGGAGGACAGAAGAGACCCAGTACTTC
D gene: TRBD2; clone size: NA; J gene: TRBJ2-7; V gene: TRBV7-2; CDR3 protein: CASSPTSGSYEQYF; CDR3 DNA: TGTGCCAGCAGCCCGACTAGCGGGAGTTACGAGCAGTACTTC
D gene: TRBD1; clone size: once; J gene: TRBJ1-5; V gene: TRBV28; CDR3 protein: CASILRDSIGYQPQHF; CDR3 DNA: TGTGCCAGCATCCTCCGGGACAGCATAGGGTATCAGCCCCAGCATTTT
D gene: NA; clone size: NA; J gene: TRBJ2-5; V gene: TRBV5-8; CDR3 protein: CASSMTDGETQYF; CDR3 DNA: TGTGCCAGCTCTATGACAGACGGTGAGACCCAGTACTTC
D gene: TRBD2; clone size: once; J gene: TRBJ2-1; V gene: TRBV28; CDR3 protein: CASSPRSGTSYNEQFF; CDR3 DNA: TGTGCCAGCAGCCCAAGGAGCGGGACCTCCTACAATGAGCAGTTCTTC
D gene: NA; clone size: NA; J gene: TRBJ2-5; V gene: TRBV19; CDR3 protein: CASRRAQRYQETQYF; CDR3 DNA: TGTGCCAGTAGGAGGGCTCAGAGGTACCAAGAGACCCAGTACTTC
D gene: NA; clone size: few; J gene: TRBJ2-2; V gene: TRBV5-1; CDR3 protein: CASSLNRPNTGELFF; CDR3 DNA: TGCGCCAGCAGCTTGAACAGACCGAACACCGGGGAGCTGTTTTTT
D gene: NA; clone size: NA; J gene: TRBJ2-5; V gene: TRBV5-4; CDR3 protein: CASSPEFQETQYF; CDR3 DNA: TGTGCCAGCAGCCCCGAGTTCCAAGAGACCCAGTACTTC
D gene: TRBD1; clone size: NA; J gene: TRBJ2-7; V gene: TRBV5-4; CDR3 protein: CASSRRQGGFVPSHF; CDR3 DNA: TGTGCCAGCAGCCGACGACAGGGGGGATTCGTTCCCTCTCACTTC
D gene: TRBD2; clone size: few; J gene: TRBJ2-7; V gene: TRBV19; CDR3 protein: CASRASGSYEQYF; CDR3 DNA: TGTGCCAGTCGGGCTAGCGGGTCCTACGAGCAGTACTTC
D gene: NA; clone size: NA; J gene: TRBJ2-1; V gene: TRBV14; CDR3 protein: CASSRASHNEQFF; CDR3 DNA: TGTGCCAGCAGCCGCGCGTCCCACAATGAGCAGTTCTTC
D gene: NA; clone size: NA; J gene: TRBJ2-1; V gene: TRBV6-6; CDR3 protein: CASGPFGAGEQFF; CDR3 DNA: TGTGCCAGCGGCCCATTTGGGGCAGGTGAGCAGTTCTTC
D gene: TRBD2; clone size: NA; J gene: TRBJ2-5; V gene: TRBV28; CDR3 protein: CASSGSGRRETQYF; CDR3 DNA: TGTGCCAGCAGTGGCAGCGGGAGACGCGAGACCCAGTACTTC
D gene: TRBD2; clone size: NA; J gene: TRBJ2-5; V gene: TRBV4-1; CDR3 protein: CASSQAGLAGEGEQYF; CDR3 DNA: TGCGCCAGCAGCCAAGCCGGACTAGCGGGAGAGGGGGAGCAGTACTTC
D gene: NA; clone size: NA; J gene: TRBJ2-7; V gene: TRBV14; CDR3 protein: CASSPSFSLRLNYEQYF; CDR3 DNA: TGTGCCAGCAGCCCTTCTTTTTCGTTGAGGCTAAACTACGAGCAGTACTTC
D gene: TRBD2; clone size: NA; J gene: TRBJ2-7; V gene: TRBV5-6; CDR3 protein: CASSLRVAGTSGEQYF; CDR3 DNA: TGTGCCAGCAGCTTGCGGGTAGCGGGAACAAGCGGCGAGCAGTACTTC
D gene: NA; clone size: NA; J gene: TRBJ2-7; V gene: TRBV7-9; CDR3 protein: CASSLAGAAYEQYF; CDR3 DNA: TGTGCCAGCAGCTTGGCAGGGGCCGCCTACGAGCAGTACTTC
D gene: NA; clone size: NA; J gene: TRBJ1-6; V gene: TRBV18; CDR3 protein: CASSPDRTISYSPLHF; CDR3 DNA: TGTGCCAGCTCACCAGATCGGACAATCTCCTATTCACCCCTCCACTTT
D gene: NA; clone size: NA; J gene: TRBJ2-7; V gene: TRBV4-1; CDR3 protein: CASSQDQRAGEQYF; CDR3 DNA: TGCGCCAGCAGCCAAGATCAAAGGGCGGGGGAGCAGTACTTC
D gene: TRBD2; clone size: NA; J gene: TRBJ2-7; V gene: TRBV5-1; CDR3 protein: CASSENIAGAAEQYF; CDR3 DNA: TGCGCCAGCAGCGAAAATATAGCGGGAGCAGCCGAGCAGTACTTC
D gene: NA; clone size: few; J gene: TRBJ1-5; V gene: TRBV11-2; CDR3 protein: CASSLGSGGGRQPQHF; CDR3 DNA: TGTGCCAGCAGCTTAGGGTCGGGAGGGGGGCGTCAGCCCCAGCATTTT
D gene: NA; clone size: few; J gene: TRBJ2-7; V gene: TRBV18; CDR3 protein: CASSPRTGTYEQYF; CDR3 DNA: TGTGCCAGCTCACCTAGGACTGGGACCTACGAGCAGTACTTC
D gene: TRBD2; clone size: NA; J gene: TRBJ2-4; V gene: TRBV28; CDR3 protein: CASRVLGARTSEYF; CDR3 DNA: TGTGCCAGCAGAGTTTTAGGGGCGAGGACTAGCGAGTACTTC